This TCR beta chain comes out of a study of cytomegalovirus exposure and HLA in healthy donors. The PCR used 60 Vbeta and 13 Jbeta primers. The method was immunoSEQ multiplex PCR; TCRdb's version includes in-frame clones alone and lacks a portion of them. The sample has around 180,000 clones; 84% are singletons. Specimen: PBMCs. The clonotype comes from a man between 18 and 29 years old in good health and CMV-seronegative.

The CDR3 region is CASSQDMLARPPYNEQFF. The CDR3 region has the DNA TGCGCCAGCAGCCAAGATATGCTAGCGAGGCCCCCCTACAATGAGCAGTTCTTC. The V and J genes are TRBV4-3 and TRBJ2-1; possibly TRBD2 for D (6 bases). The germline gives CDR1 LGHNA, CDR2 YSLEER. The V gene lost 0 bases and the J gene lost 2 bases, with 17 bases spanning the gap. There are 18 residues in the CDR3.